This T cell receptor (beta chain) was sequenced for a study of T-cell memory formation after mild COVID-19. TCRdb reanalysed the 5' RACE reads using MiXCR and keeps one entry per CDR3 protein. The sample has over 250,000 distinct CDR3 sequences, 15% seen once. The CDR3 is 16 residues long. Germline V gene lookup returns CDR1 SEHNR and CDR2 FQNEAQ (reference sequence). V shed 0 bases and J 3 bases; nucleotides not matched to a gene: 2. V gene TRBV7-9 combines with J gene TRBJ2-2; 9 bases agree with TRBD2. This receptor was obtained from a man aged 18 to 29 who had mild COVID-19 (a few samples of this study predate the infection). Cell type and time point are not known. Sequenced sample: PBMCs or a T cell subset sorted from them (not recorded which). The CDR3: CASSLALAGDTGELFF. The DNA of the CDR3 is TGTGCCAGCAGCTTAGCGTTAGCGGGGGACACCGGGGAGCTGTTTTTT.